Each of the 21 T cell receptor beta chains below was sequenced from the same sample in a study of blood T cell repertoires in COVID-19. Sequencing used immunoSEQ multiplex PCR; TCRdb keeps in-frame clones, though not all of them. The data contain about 190,000 clones, approximately 86% of them singletons. The sequencing input was peripheral blood. The receptors shown here come from a woman in her 30s with active or convalescent COVID-19.

The gene calls are TRBV2 and TRBJ1-5, with 11 positions matching TRBD1. Looked up from germline, CDR1 is SNHLY and CDR2 is FYNNEI. V lost 4 bases to trimming and J lost 5 bases; unmatched junction nucleotides: 1. The CDR3 is 14 residues long. CDR3 sequence (DNA): TGTGCCAGCAGTGGGACAGGGGGCGATCAGCCCCAGCATTTT. This codes for CASSGTGGDQPQHF.

This clone was seen once. The V and J genes are TRBV5-5 and TRBJ2-2, with D perhaps matching TRBD1 (5 bases). The CDR3 length is 14 residues. Trimming left V 2 bases short and J 6 bases short, with 11 bases between. In germline, CDR1 is SGHKS, CDR2 YYEKEE (reference sequence). CDR3 nucleotide sequence: TGTGCCAGCAGCTTTGGGCAGGGTCCCGGGGAGCTGTTTTTT. It translates to CASSFGQGPGELFF.

This rearrangement joins TRBV19 to TRBJ2-1; TRBD1 matches 11 bases. CDR1 is LNHDA, CDR2 SQIVND, per germline (reference sequence). The CDR3 has 15 amino acids. V dropped 4 bases and J dropped 7; count of bases not matched to a gene: 6. Here the CDR3 reads CASSTDRGRVNEQFF. The CDR3 bases are TGTGCCAGTAGTACGGACAGGGGGCGCGTAAATGAGCAGTTCTTC.

CDR3: CASSRPRAPATGELFF. The CDR3 coding sequence is TGTGCCAGCAGCAGACCCAGGGCCCCGGCCACCGGGGAGCTGTTTTTT. The rearrangement links TRBV7-8 to TRBJ2-2, with D tentatively TRBD1 (5 bases). Germline loops: CDR1 SGHVS, CDR2 FQNEAQ. V was pared by 5 bases and J by 4 bases, with 17 bases between. CDR3 size: 16 residues.

This clone was seen a few times. The chain recombines TRBV10-1 with TRBJ1-5; TRBD1 agrees at 8 bases. V was pared by 6 bases and J by 6 bases, with 4 bases of the junction left unmatched. The germline CDR1 and CDR2 sequences are WNHNN and SYGVQD (reference sequence). This CDR3 region has 13 residues. CDR3 amino acids: CASSQGAGQPQHF. CDR3 DNA sequence: TGCGCCAGCAGCCAGGGGGCAGGTCAGCCCCAGCATTTT.

This clone was detected only once. The CDR3 loop is CASSPRRGATEKLFF. CDR3 nucleotide sequence: TGTGCCAGCTCACCACGTCGGGGGGCAACTGAAAAACTGTTTTTT. The chain employs TRBV18 and TRBJ1-4; D perhaps matches TRBD1 (6 bases). The CDR3 has 15 amino acids. CDR1 is KGHSH and CDR2 is LQKENI in the germline V gene. With 1 base removed from V and 7 bases from J, the gap between germline ends came to 13 bases.

V is TRBV4-1 and J is TRBJ1-1; D is possibly TRBD1 (6 bases). Trimming took off 4 bases at V and 4 bases at J, with 16 bases between the two ends. The CDR3 totals 15 residues. Germline CDR1 reads MGHRA; CDR2 reads YSYEKL. CDR3 sequence reads: CASSLIVGAGTEAFF. The CDR3 DNA follows: TGCGCCAGCAGCCTCATTGTGGGGGCGGGCACTGAAGCTTTCTTT.

The genes are TRBV7-9 and TRBJ2-7; D may be TRBD2 (6 bases). The CDR3 has 14 amino acids. CDR1 is SEHNR and CDR2 is FQNEAQ in the germline V gene (reference sequence). The CDR3 DNA is TGTGCCAGCAGCTTAGAAGGAGGGCTGGGAAGTTTTGCGGTC. It specifies CASSLEGGLGSFAV.

The CDR3 bases are TGTGCCAGCATCCCGGGACAGGGGACGAACACCGGGGAGCTGTTTTTT. It encodes CASIPGQGTNTGELFF. The chain recombines TRBV2 with TRBJ2-2; 10 positions match TRBD1. Germline loops: CDR1 SNHLY, CDR2 FYNNEI. The CDR3 extends over 16 amino acids. The V gene end was trimmed by 7 bases and the J gene end by 0 bases; junction bases not matched to a gene: 5. The whole variable domain, remainder taken from reference TRBV2 and TRBJ2-2, is EPEVTQTPSHQVTQMGQEVILRCVPISNHLYFYWYRQILGQKVEFLVSFYNNEISEKSEIFDDQFSVERPDGSNFTLKIRSTKLEDSAMYFCASIPGQGTNTGELFFGEGSRLTVL.

This chain links TRBV3-1 (or the pseudogene TRBV3-2) with TRBJ2-7, with a weak D call TRBD2 (5 bases). The CDR3 sequence is 15 residues long. Trimming cost V 1 base and J 0 bases, with 10 bases left between them. In germline, CDR1 is LGHDT, CDR2 YNNKEL (reference sequence). CDR3 sequence reads: CASSQGLTDSYEQYF. CDR3 nucleotides: TGTGCCAGCAGCCAAGGACTAACCGACTCCTACGAGCAGTACTTC.

The V call is TRBV28, the J call TRBJ1-2; 9 bases are a match to TRBD1. The germline CDR1 and CDR2 sequences are MDHEN and SYDVKM. After removal of 11 bases from V and 2 bases from J, the junction contained 3 bases not matched to a gene. This CDR3 contains 12 residues. CDR3 in amino acids: CAGQGPNYGYTF. CDR3 nucleotide sequence: TGTGCCGGACAGGGGCCGAACTATGGCTACACCTTC.

The DNA for the CDR3 is TGTGCCTGGTTTCCGGGACAGGGGATTAGTGAGCAGTTCTTC. It specifies CAWFPGQGISEQFF. The chain carries TRBV30 and TRBJ2-1, with 10 nucleotides matching TRBD1. V lost 5 bases to trimming and J lost 9 bases; unmatched junction nucleotides: 10. CDR1 and CDR2 from the germline V gene are GTSNPN and SVGIG (reference sequence). CDR3 length: 14 amino acids.

This clone was seen just once. The chain carries TRBV6-1 and TRBJ1-5; D gene uncertain. The germline V gene encodes CDR1 MNHNS and CDR2 SASEGT. The CDR3 length is 18 residues. Trimming cost V 2 bases and J 2 bases, with 19 bases left between them. CDR3 region: CASSEKEAVSWGNQPQHF. Here the CDR3 DNA reads TGTGCCAGCAGTGAAAAGGAGGCAGTCTCATGGGGCAATCAGCCCCAGCATTTT.

V and J are TRBV5-4 and TRBJ2-7, with 8 bases matching TRBD2. V lost 4 bases, J lost 4 bases, and 10 bases stayed unmatched. The CDR3 covers 15 residues. From germline, CDR1 is SGHNT and CDR2 YYREEE (reference sequence). CDR3 sequence: CASSGAAGDQYEQYF. The CDR3 DNA reads TGTGCCAGCAGCGGAGCAGCGGGAGACCAGTACGAGCAGTACTTC.

The J gene is TRBJ2-2, the V gene TRBV4-1; 10 nucleotides line up with TRBD2. The CDR3 contains 17 residues. After removal of 4 bases from V and 1 base from J, the junction contained 6 bases not matched to a gene. Germline V lookup: CDR1 MGHRA, CDR2 YSYEKL. CDR3 bases: TGCGCCAGCAGCCGCCAAGTAGCGGGGGGGAACACCGGGGAGCTGTTTTTT. It is translated as CASSRQVAGGNTGELFF.

V gene TRBV3-1 (or the pseudogene TRBV3-2) combines with J gene TRBJ2-1; 12 bases map to TRBD2. This CDR3 has 16 residues. V trimming: 4 bases; J trimming: 2 bases; junction bases outside the gene matches: 3. Germline V gene lookup returns CDR1 LGHDT and CDR2 YNNKEL (reference sequence). The CDR3 here is CASSRGLAGTYNEQFF. CDR3 sequence (DNA): TGTGCCAGCAGCCGCGGACTAGCGGGGACCTACAATGAGCAGTTCTTC.

The chain has TRBV9 and TRBJ1-4; D gene ambiguous. Germline CDR1 is SGDLS and CDR2 is YYNGEE. The V and J ends lost 0 bases and 7 bases respectively, with 13 bases between them. CDR3 length: 15 residues. The CDR3 sequence is CASSVGVEVGEKLFF. For the CDR3, the DNA is TGTGCCAGCAGCGTAGGTGTCGAGGTGGGTGAAAAACTGTTTTTT. Looking up the rest from reference TRBV9 and TRBJ1-4 gives the full variable domain: DSGVTQTPKHLITATGQRVTLRCSPRSGDLSVYWYQQSLDQGLQFLIQYYNGEERAKGNILERFSAQQFPDLHSELNLSSLELGDSALYFCASSVGVEVGEKLFFGSGTQLSVL.

The chain employs TRBV18 and TRBJ2-6, with TRBD1 matching over 7 bases. Germline V gene data show CDR1 as KGHSH and CDR2 as LQKENI. The CDR3 loop spans 16 amino acids. V lost 2 bases, J lost 2 bases, and 3 bases stayed unmatched. The CDR3 region is CASSPRGQTGANVLTF. DNA of the CDR3: TGTGCCAGCTCACCAAGGGGGCAGACTGGGGCCAACGTCCTGACTTTC.

This chain uses TRBV29-1 with TRBJ1-1; no clear D gene. Germline V gene data show CDR1 as SQVTM and CDR2 as ANQGSEA. V lost 6 bases to trimming and J lost 4 bases, with 12 bases between them. This CDR3 spans 12 amino acids. The CDR3 protein is CSVPVESTEAFF. CDR3 coding DNA: TGCAGCGTCCCGGTTGAGAGCACTGAAGCTTTCTTT.

The rearrangement links TRBV5-1 to TRBJ2-7, with D maybe TRBD2 (6 bases). Germline lookup yields CDR1 SGHRS and CDR2 YFSETQ. The CDR3 spans 15 residues. Between the trimmed V and J ends, which lost 4 bases and 4 bases, there was a span of 18 bases. The CDR3 nucleotides read TGCGCCAGCAGCCGCGCCGGGAGCTCGGAATACGAGCAGTACTTC. This translates into CASSRAGSSEYEQYF.

This chain uses TRBV25-1 with TRBJ1-1, with a tentative D call TRBD1 (5 bases). There are 15 residues in the CDR3. The V and J ends lost 7 bases and 3 bases respectively, with 18 bases between them. Germline V lookup: CDR1 MGHDK, CDR2 SYGVNS. The CDR3 is CASNPSQGMHTEAFF. The CDR3, as DNA: TGTGCCAGCAACCCAAGCCAGGGTATGCACACTGAAGCTTTCTTT.